This T cell receptor (beta chain) is drawn from a study of vaccination and CD4 T cells after COVID-19. Germline CDR1 reads LNHDA; CDR2 reads SQIVND (reference sequence). This CDR3 has 15 amino acids. The V and J ends lost 5 bases and 1 base, in that order; junction bases with no gene match: 7. Treatment: roughly nine-day PBMC culture with coronavirus spike peptide pools or control peptides (ViraFEST assay). ViraFEST grew antigen-specific T cells using peptide pools, then sequenced TCRs. With respect to this clonotype: Its antigen remains unknown.

Oncomine TCR Beta short-read sequencing was applied to DNA from cultured CD4+ T cells. TCRdb used MiXCR to reprocess the PCR reads, holding one entry per CDR3 protein. Of 10,000 or so distinct CDR3 sequences in the sample, 50% to 55% are singletons; the top ten hold approximately 30%. Input material: CD4+ T cells from blood, cultured in vitro. This receptor was obtained from a human donor who had recovered from COVID-19. The gene calls are TRBV19 and TRBJ1-1; 7 bases agree with TRBD1. This chain's CDR3 is CASSLTGLPNTEAFF. As DNA, the CDR3 is TGTGCCAGTAGTTTGACAGGGCTTCCGAACACTGAAGCTTTCTTT.